This TCR beta chain was identified during a study of vaccination and CD4 T cells after COVID-19. Across the whole study: Researchers treated control cultures with a CEFX pool, an HIV-1 Nef pool, or no peptide.

In the case of this clonotype: Antigen specificity is unknown.

The length of the CDR3 is 12 residues. The ends were cut back, 4 bases at V and 4 bases at J, with 7 bases in the middle. Treatment described: approximately 9-day PBMC culture with coronavirus spike peptide pools or control peptides (ViraFEST assay). ViraFEST grew antigen-specific T cells using peptide pools, then sequenced TCRs. Positive PCR dates ranged from March to December 2020; these dates predated US Alpha, Beta and Delta variants. Sequenced with the Oncomine TCR Beta short-read assay was DNA taken from cultured CD4+ T cells. It was cultured CD4+ T cells from which genomic DNA was extracted. Via MiXCR, TCRdb re-called the PCR reads, giving one row per CDR3 protein. Seen here are almost 5,500 distinct CDR3 sequences, 30% to 35% observed once, and the top ten hold around a third.

This TCR was recovered from a human donor who had recovered from COVID-19. The chain has TRBV23-1 and TRBJ1-2; no definite D call. TRBV23-1 is recorded as an ORF, its role being uncertain. The sample consisted of CD4+ T cells from blood, cultured in vitro, taken after SARS-CoV-2 vaccination. The CDR3 region is CASSRKSYGYTF. CDR3 DNA sequence: TGCGCCAGCAGTCGAAAAAGCTATGGCTACACCTTC.